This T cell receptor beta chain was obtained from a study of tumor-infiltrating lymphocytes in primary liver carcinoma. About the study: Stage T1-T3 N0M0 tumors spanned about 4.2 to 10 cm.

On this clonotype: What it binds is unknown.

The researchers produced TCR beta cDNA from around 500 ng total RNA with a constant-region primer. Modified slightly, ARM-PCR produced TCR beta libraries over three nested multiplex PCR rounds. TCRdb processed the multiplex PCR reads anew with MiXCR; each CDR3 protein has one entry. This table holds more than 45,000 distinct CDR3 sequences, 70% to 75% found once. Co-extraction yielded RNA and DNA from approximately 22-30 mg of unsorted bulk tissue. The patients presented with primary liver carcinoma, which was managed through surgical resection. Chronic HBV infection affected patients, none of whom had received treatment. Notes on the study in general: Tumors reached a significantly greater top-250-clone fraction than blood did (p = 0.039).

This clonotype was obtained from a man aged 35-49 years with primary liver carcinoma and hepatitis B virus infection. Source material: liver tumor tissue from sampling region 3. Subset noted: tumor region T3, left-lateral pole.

CDR3 amino acids: CAGSPPDRDYGYTF. Here the CDR3 DNA reads TGTGCTGGCAGCCCACCCGACAGGGACTATGGCTACACCTTC. The chain is built from TRBV11-2 and TRBJ1-2; 7 nucleotides line up with TRBD1. The CDR3 spans 14 residues. Germline assignment: CDR1 SGHAT and CDR2 FQNNGV.